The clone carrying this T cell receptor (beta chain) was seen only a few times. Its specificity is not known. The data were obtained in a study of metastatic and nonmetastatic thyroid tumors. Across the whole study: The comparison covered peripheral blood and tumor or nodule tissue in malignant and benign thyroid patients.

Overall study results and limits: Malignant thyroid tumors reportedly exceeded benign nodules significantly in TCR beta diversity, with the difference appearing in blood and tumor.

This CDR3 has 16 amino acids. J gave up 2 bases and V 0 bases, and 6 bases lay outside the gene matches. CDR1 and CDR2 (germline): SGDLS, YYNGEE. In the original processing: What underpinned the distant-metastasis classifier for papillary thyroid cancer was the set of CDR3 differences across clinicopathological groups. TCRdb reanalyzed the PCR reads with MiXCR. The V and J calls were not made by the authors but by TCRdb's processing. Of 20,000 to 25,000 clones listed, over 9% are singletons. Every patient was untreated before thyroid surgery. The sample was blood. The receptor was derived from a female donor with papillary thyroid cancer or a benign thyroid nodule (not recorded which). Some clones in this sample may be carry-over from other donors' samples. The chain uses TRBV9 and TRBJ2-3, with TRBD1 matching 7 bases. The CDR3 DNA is TGTGCCAGCAGCGTAGGCGCGACAGGGATCACAGATACGCAGTATTTT. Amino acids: CASSVGATGITDTQYF.